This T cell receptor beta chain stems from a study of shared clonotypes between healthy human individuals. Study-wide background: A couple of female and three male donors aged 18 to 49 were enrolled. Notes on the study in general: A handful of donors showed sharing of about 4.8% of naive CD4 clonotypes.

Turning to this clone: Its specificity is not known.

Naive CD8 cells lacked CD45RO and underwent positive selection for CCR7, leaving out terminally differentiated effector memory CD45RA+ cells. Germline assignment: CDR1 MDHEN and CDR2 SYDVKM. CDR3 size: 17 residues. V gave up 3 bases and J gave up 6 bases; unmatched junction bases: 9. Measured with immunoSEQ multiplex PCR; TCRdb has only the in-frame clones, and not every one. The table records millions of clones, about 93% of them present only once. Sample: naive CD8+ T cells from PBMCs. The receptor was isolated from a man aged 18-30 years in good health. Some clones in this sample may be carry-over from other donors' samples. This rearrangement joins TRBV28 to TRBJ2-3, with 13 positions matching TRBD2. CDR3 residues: CASSFPRTSGSGDTQYF. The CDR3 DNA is TGTGCCAGCAGTTTCCCGCGGACTAGCGGGAGCGGGGATACGCAGTATTTT.